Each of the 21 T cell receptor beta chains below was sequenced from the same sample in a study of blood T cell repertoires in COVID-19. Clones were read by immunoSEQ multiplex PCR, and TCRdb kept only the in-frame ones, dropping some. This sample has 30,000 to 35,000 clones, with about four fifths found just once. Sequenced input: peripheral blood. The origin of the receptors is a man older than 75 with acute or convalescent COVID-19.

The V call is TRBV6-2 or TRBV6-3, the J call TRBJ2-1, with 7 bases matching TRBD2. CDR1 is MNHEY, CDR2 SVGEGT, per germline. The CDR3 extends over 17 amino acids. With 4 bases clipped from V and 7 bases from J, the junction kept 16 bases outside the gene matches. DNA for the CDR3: TGTGCCAGCAGTTCCAATTATATGGGGGGGATTTGGAATGAGCAGTTCTTC. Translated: CASSSNYMGGIWNEQFF.

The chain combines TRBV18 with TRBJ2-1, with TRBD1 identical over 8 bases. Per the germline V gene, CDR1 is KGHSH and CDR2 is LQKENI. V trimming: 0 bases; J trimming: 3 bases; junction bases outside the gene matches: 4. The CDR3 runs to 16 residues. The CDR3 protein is CASSPPSGQGYNEQFF. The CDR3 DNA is TGTGCCAGCTCACCACCCAGCGGACAGGGCTACAATGAGCAGTTCTTC.

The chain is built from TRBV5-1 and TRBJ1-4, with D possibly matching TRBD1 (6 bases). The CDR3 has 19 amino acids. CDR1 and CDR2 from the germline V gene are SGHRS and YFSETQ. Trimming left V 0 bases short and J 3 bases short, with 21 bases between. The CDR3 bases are TGCGCCAGCAGCTTGGGAGGGGGAAGAGGGAAAACGGCTAATGAAAAACTGTTTTTT. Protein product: CASSLGGGRGKTANEKLFF.

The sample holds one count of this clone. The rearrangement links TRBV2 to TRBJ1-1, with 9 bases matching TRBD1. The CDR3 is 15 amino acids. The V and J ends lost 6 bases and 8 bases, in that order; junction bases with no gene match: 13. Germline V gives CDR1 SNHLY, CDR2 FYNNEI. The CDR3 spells CASRDHRGRIQEAFF. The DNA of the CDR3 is TGTGCCAGCAGGGACCACAGGGGGCGGATTCAAGAAGCTTTCTTT.

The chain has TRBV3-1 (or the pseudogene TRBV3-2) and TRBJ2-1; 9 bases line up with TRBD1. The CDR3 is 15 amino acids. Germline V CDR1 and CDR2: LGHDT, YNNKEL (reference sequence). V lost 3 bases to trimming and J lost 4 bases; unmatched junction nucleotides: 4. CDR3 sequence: CASSHTGGGYNEQFF. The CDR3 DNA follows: TGTGCCAGCAGCCATACAGGGGGCGGATACAATGAGCAGTTCTTC.

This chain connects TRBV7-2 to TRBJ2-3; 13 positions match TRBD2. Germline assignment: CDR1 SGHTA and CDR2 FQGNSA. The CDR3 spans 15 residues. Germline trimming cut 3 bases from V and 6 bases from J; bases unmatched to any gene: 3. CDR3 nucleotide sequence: TGTGCCAGCAGCTTTACTAGCGGGGGGGGCGATACGCAGTATTTT. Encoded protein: CASSFTSGGGDTQYF.

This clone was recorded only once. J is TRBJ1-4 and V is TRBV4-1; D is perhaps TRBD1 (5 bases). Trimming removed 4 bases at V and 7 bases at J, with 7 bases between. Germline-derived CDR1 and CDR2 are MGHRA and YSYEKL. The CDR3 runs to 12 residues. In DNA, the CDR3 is TGCGCCAGCAGCCGAGACAGTGAAAAACTGTTTTTT. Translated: CASSRDSEKLFF.

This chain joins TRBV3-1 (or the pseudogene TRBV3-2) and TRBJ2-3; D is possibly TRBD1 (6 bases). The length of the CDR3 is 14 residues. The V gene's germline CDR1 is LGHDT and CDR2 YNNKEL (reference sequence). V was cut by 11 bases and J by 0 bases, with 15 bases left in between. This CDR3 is CAVSQGTSTDTQYF. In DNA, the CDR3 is TGTGCCGTTTCACAGGGTACCAGCACAGATACGCAGTATTTT.

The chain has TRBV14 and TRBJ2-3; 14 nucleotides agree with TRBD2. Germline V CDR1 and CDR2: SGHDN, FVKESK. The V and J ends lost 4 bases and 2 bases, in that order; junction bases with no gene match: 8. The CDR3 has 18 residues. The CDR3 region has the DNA TGTGCCAGCAGCCCCCGACGGACTAGCGGGGGGTCCACAGATACGCAGTATTTT. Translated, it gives CASSPRRTSGGSTDTQYF.

The chain's CDR3 is CASSLASGGTDTQYF. The DNA of the CDR3 is TGTGCCAGCAGCTTAGCCTCAGGGGGCACAGATACGCAGTATTTT. The chain couples TRBV7-7 to TRBJ2-3, with D maybe TRBD1 (6 bases). The CDR3 length is 15 residues. V was cut by 0 bases and J by 1 base, with 8 bases left in between. Per the germline V gene, CDR1 is SSHAT and CDR2 is FNYEAQ (reference sequence).

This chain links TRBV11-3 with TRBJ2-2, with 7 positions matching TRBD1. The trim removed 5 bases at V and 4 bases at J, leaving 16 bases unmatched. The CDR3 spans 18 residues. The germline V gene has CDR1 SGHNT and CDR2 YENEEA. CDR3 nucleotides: TGTGCCAGCAGCCTTCCCCGGGGAAACAGGGGTGGCACCGGGGAGCTGTTTTTT. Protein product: CASSLPRGNRGGTGELFF. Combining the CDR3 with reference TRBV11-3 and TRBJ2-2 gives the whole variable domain EAGVVQSPRYKIIEKKQPVAFWCNPISGHNTLYWYLQNLGQGPELLIRYENEEAVDDSQLPKDRFSAERLKGVDSTLKIQPAELGDSAVYLCASSLPRGNRGGTGELFFGEGSRLTVL.

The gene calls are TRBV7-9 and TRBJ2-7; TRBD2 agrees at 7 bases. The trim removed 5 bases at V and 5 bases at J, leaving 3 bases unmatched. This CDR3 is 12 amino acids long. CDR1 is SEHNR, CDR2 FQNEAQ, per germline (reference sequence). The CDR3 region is CASSPGGDEQYF. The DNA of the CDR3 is TGTGCCAGCAGCCCTGGGGGGGACGAGCAGTACTTC.

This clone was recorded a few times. The CDR3 sequence is CASSVVEDSPLHF. For the CDR3, the DNA is TGTGCCAGCAGCGTAGTGGAGGATTCACCCCTCCACTTT. The chain couples TRBV9 to TRBJ1-6; no clear D. Germline V gives CDR1 SGDLS, CDR2 YYNGEE. This CDR3 is built from 13 residues. V dropped 0 bases and J dropped 8 bases, with 6 bases sitting between them. Complete variable domain (other parts from reference TRBV9 and TRBJ1-6): DSGVTQTPKHLITATGQRVTLRCSPRSGDLSVYWYQQSLDQGLQFLIQYYNGEERAKGNILERFSAQQFPDLHSELNLSSLELGDSALYFCASSVVEDSPLHFGNGTRLTVT.

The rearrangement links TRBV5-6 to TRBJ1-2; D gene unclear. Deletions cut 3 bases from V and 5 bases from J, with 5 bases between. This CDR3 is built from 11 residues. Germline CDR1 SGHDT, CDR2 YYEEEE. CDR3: CASSYQYGYTF. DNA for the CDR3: TGTGCCAGCAGCTACCAGTATGGCTACACCTTC. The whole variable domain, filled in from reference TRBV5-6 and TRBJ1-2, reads DAGVTQSPTHLIKTRGQQVTLRCSPKSGHDTVSWYQQALGQGPQFIFQYYEEEERQRGNFPDRFSGHQFPNYSSELNVNALLLGDSALYLCASSYQYGYTFGSGTRLTVV.

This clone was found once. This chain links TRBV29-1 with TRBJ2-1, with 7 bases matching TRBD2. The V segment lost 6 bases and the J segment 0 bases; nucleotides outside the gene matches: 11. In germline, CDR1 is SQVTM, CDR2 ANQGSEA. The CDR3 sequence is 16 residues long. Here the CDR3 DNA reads TGCAGCGTCCCCGGGGTTAGCGGGTACTCCTACAATGAGCAGTTCTTC. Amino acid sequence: CSVPGVSGYSYNEQFF.

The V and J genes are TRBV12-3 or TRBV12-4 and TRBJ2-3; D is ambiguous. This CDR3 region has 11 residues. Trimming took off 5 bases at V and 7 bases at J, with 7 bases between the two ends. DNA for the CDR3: TGTGCCAGCAGTGTTGTAAATACGCAGTATTTT. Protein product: CASSVVNTQYF.

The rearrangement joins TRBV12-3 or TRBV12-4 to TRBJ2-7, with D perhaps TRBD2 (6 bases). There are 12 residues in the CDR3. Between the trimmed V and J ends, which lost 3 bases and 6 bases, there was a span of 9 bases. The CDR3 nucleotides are TGTGCCAGCAGTTTTGTGGGGGGCGAGCAGTACTTC. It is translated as CASSFVGGEQYF.

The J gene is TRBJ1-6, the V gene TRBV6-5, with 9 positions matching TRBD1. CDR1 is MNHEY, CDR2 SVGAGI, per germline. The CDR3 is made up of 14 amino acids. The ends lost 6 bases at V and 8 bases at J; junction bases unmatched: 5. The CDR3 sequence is CASRGQGRHSPLHF. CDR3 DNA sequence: TGTGCCAGCAGGGGACAGGGCCGCCATTCACCCCTCCACTTT.

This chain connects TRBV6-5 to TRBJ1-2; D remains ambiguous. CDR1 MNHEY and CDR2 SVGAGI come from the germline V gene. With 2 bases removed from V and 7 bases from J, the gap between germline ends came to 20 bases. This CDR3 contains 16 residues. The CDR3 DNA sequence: TGTGCCAGCAGTTACACGCTCGAGGGAATTAACGGTGGCTACACCTTC. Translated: CASSYTLEGINGGYTF.

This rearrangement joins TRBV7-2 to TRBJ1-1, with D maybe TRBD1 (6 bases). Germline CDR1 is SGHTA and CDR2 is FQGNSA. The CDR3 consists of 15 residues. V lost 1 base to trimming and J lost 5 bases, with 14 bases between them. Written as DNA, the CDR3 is TGTGCCAGCAGCTTAGTAAGGGGGGGGGAGACTGAAGCTTTCTTT. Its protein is CASSLVRGGETEAFF.

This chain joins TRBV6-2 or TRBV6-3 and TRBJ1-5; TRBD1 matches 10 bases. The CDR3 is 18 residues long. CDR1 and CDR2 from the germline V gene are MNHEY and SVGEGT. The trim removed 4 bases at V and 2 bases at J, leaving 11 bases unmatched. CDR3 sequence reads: CASSFPGQGKKGNQPQHF. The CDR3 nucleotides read TGTGCCAGCAGTTTTCCGGGACAGGGGAAGAAGGGCAATCAGCCCCAGCATTTT.